This T cell receptor beta chain came from a study of siplizumab effects on memory and regulatory T cells. Germline trimming cut 9 bases from V and 5 bases from J; bases unmatched to any gene: 17. Germline lookup yields CDR1 LNHNV and CDR2 YYDKDF (reference sequence). This CDR3 is 17 amino acids long. The data were produced by immunoSEQ multiplex PCR, yet TCRdb's version contains in-frame clones alone and is incomplete. The table includes tens of thousands of clones, 95% to 97% detected once. The chain combines TRBV15 with TRBJ2-7; 12 bases map to TRBD2. The source of this sequence is a human donor in good health. Material for sequencing was naive CD4+ T cells sorted from blood. In nucleotides, the CDR3 is TGTGCCACGAAAACCTGGACTAGCGGGGAGGTAACGGACGAGCAGTACTTC. This translates into CATKTWTSGEVTDEQYF. The full variable domain, its missing parts supplied by reference TRBV15 and TRBJ2-7, is DAMVIQNPRYQVTQFGKPVTLSCSQTLNHNVMYWYQQKSSQAPKLLFHYYDKDFNNEADTPDNFQSRRPNTSFCFLDIRSPGLGDTAMYLCATKTWTSGEVTDEQYFGPGTRLTVT.